This T cell receptor beta chain was sequenced during a study of cytomegalovirus exposure and HLA in healthy donors. Study-wide points: A previous analysis found most TCR beta V segments productive roughly 87% or roughly 30% of the time.

PCR employed 60 Vbeta and 13 Jbeta primers. Some clones are missing from TCRdb's copy, which holds only in-frame ones; the method was immunoSEQ multiplex PCR. The table includes 100,000 to 150,000 clones, more than 60% detected once. Trimming removed 4 bases from V and 4 bases from J, with 25 bases in between. Germline values: CDR1 GTSNPN, CDR2 SVGIG (reference sequence). This CDR3 comprises 17 residues. Points on this clone: Its antigen remains unknown.

The V and J genes are TRBV30 and TRBJ1-1, with D perhaps TRBD1 (6 bases). Sample: PBMCs. This TCR came from a woman aged 40 to 50 in good health and CMV-seropositive. In DNA, the CDR3 is TGTGCCTGGATAAGCCCCCGGGACATAGAAGGGGTCACTGAAGCTTTCTTT. Amino acids: CAWISPRDIEGVTEAFF.